This T cell receptor beta chain was obtained from a study of cytotoxic CD8 clonotypes in ibrutinib-treated CLL. Here immunoSEQ multiplex PCR was the method, and the copy in TCRdb shows in-frame clones only, minus some. The data contain about 140,000 clones, 70% to 80% of them singletons. The CDR3 runs to 15 residues. Trimming removed 6 bases from V and 8 bases from J, with 22 bases in between. The germline gives CDR1 WSHSY, CDR2 SAAADI. Notes on this clone: Its specificity is not known.

General study results and limits: Sustained-remission and progressing patients were not sampled at matched times.

The sequenced sample was PBMCs, obtained after 12 months of ibrutinib treatment. This receptor was identified in a human donor with chronic lymphocytic leukemia. The chain couples TRBV10-2 to TRBJ1-2; a weak D match, TRBD1 (6 bases). DNA for the CDR3: TGCGCCAGCAGGTTACAGGGCGGAGATGGGGGCGGCTACACCTTC. It encodes CASRLQGGDGGGYTF.